This paragraph covers one T cell receptor beta chain sequence. A much larger clonotype is one base distant, so this may be a read error. Authors of the study amplified TCR beta CDR3 regions from RNA transcripts. Primed by the HTBI set, a first-round RT-PCR was run on the TCR CDR3. MiXCR was run by TCRdb on the multiplex PCR reads, yielding one entry per CDR3 protein. The table has some 720,000 distinct CDR3 sequences, about a sixth seen once. The data are from a study of T cells in Graves' hyperthyroidism and ophthalmopathy. The CDR3 is 18 residues long. Trimming stripped 5 bases from V and 1 base from J, with 21 bases between. Germline V lookup: CDR1 KGHSH, CDR2 LQKENI.

The sequencing input was blood. The chain carries TRBV18 and TRBJ2-1; D perhaps matches TRBD2 (5 bases). The origin of this receptor is a man aged 18 to 29 with Graves' hyperthyroidism. CDR3 nucleotide sequence: TGTGCCAGCTCAACAGAGGTCGACGGCCGGGGATCCTACAATGAGCAGTTCTTC. It specifies CASSTEVDGRGSYNEQFF. The whole variable domain, filled in from reference TRBV18 and TRBJ2-1, reads NAGVMQNPRHLVRRRGQEARLRCSPMKGHSHVYWYRQLPEEGLKFMVYLQKENIIDESGMPKERFSAEFPKEGPSILRIQQVVRGDSAAYFCASSTEVDGRGSYNEQFFGPGTRLTVL.